This T cell receptor beta chain was identified during a study of OX40 agonist ivuxolimab in advanced cancers. Looking at the study overall: Recorded diagnoses for dose-escalation patients were hepatocellular carcinoma, melanoma, renal cell or head and neck cancer. Study-wide points: At 0.1 to 3.0 mg/kg and by week 6, CD4+ and CD8+ T cells in the blood had expanded clonally.

Here immunoSEQ multiplex PCR was the method, and the copy in TCRdb shows in-frame clones only, minus some. The table has roughly 23,000 clones, 84% seen once. Concerning this clone itself: Its matching antigen is unknown.

Sample: CD4+ or CD8+ T cells sorted from blood, taken in a trial of the OX40 agonist ivuxolimab. This receptor was obtained from an adult with an advanced solid tumor such as melanoma, head and neck, liver or kidney cancer.

The CDR3 DNA reads as TGTGCCAGCAGTTCGCCGACAGGAAGCCCCCAGCCCCAGCATTTT. Protein: CASSSPTGSPQPQHF. The V and J genes are TRBV6-1 and TRBJ1-5; possibly TRBD1 for D (6 bases). Trimming removed 5 bases from V and 7 bases from J, with 18 bases in between. Per germline, CDR1 MNHNS and CDR2 SASEGT. This CDR3 has 15 amino acids.